These 27 T cell receptor beta chains share one sample of origin, sequenced in a study of T cell repertoires in cytomegalovirus infection. TCRdb reprocessed the reads via MiXCR and lists one record per CDR3 protein. The repertoire holds about 530,000 distinct CDR3 sequences, with around 27% as singletons. The sample was PBMCs. These receptors were taken from a human donor in good health (CMV status not recorded). Some clones in this sample may be carry-over from other donors' samples.

The table lists this clonotype with many counts. The chain links TRBV7-9 to TRBJ1-2; the D gene is possibly TRBD1 (5 bases). This CDR3 is built from 12 residues. CDR1 is SEHNR and CDR2 is FQNEAQ in the germline V gene (reference sequence). Trimming cost V 3 bases and J 6 bases, with 8 bases left between them. The chain's CDR3 is CASSFEGHGYTF. CDR3 coding DNA: TGTGCCAGCAGCTTTGAGGGGCATGGCTACACCTTC.

This clonotype was observed many times. The V call is TRBV7-2, the J call TRBJ1-5, with 10 bases that match TRBD1. Germline V gene sequence: CDR1 SGHTA, CDR2 FQGNSA. CDR3 length: 17 amino acids. Trimming at V came to 5 bases and at J to 5 bases, leaving 12 bases not matched to a gene. CDR3 DNA sequence: TGTGCCAGCAGCCAAGTGGCGGGGACAGGGGTTTATCAGCCCCAGCATTTT. It is translated as CASSQVAGTGVYQPQHF.

This clonotype has ten or more counts. The V and J genes are TRBV5-6 and TRBJ2-1; TRBD2 matches 7 bases. This CDR3 spans 14 amino acids. V dropped 4 bases and J dropped 6; count of bases not matched to a gene: 7. The germline V gene encodes CDR1 SGHDT and CDR2 YYEEEE. The CDR3 region has the DNA TGTGCCAGCAGCCGGGACTATCTCCCCAATGAGCAGTTCTTC. This gives the protein CASSRDYLPNEQFF.

The J gene is TRBJ1-1, the V gene TRBV27; D ambiguous. CDR1 and CDR2 (germline): MNHEY, SMNVEV (reference sequence). This CDR3 has 13 residues. The germline V and J ends were trimmed by 6 bases and 3 bases, with 11 bases remaining between them. Here the CDR3 reads CASRGFGDTEAFF. The DNA for the CDR3 is TGTGCCAGCAGGGGATTCGGTGACACTGAAGCTTTCTTT.

The sample holds a few counts of this clonotype. V usage is TRBV10-3 and J usage is TRBJ2-5; D possibly matches TRBD1 or TRBD2 (5 bases each). CDR1 is ENHRY, CDR2 SYGVKD, per germline. With 8 bases removed from V and 1 base from J, the gap between germline ends came to 11 bases. This CDR3 has 13 residues. The CDR3 DNA is TGTGCCATCGGGGACGACCCCCAAGAGACCCAGTACTTC. Residues: CAIGDDPQETQYF.

This clonotype ranks as medium-sized. V gene TRBV7-2 combines with J gene TRBJ2-7; tentatively, D is TRBD1 (6 bases). V was pared by 5 bases and J by 5 bases, with 25 bases between. Looked up from germline, CDR1 is SGHTA and CDR2 is FQGNSA. This CDR3 spans 17 amino acids. Here the CDR3 reads CASSPQPDRSPLHEQYF. CDR3 DNA sequence: TGTGCCAGCAGCCCACAACCTGACAGGTCCCCCCTCCACGAGCAGTACTTC.

The chain uses TRBV5-1 and TRBJ2-7, with TRBD1 identical over 7 bases. This CDR3 spans 14 amino acids. Trimming took 4 bases from V and 4 from J; bases not matched to a gene: 8. Germline V gene lookup returns CDR1 SGHRS and CDR2 YFSETQ. The CDR3 reads CASSPDRELYEQYF. Written as DNA, the CDR3 is TGCGCCAGCAGCCCCGACAGGGAACTATACGAGCAGTACTTC.

The chain uses TRBV29-1 and TRBJ1-2, with D unclear. The CDR3 runs 11 residues. Per the germline V gene, CDR1 is SQVTM and CDR2 is ANQGSEA. Trimming pared 4 bases from V and 4 bases from J, leaving 7 bases between. The CDR3 loop reads CSVAPSYGYTF. DNA of the CDR3: TGCAGCGTTGCCCCGAGCTATGGCTACACCTTC.

The V call is TRBV11-1, the J call TRBJ2-2, with D unresolved. Germline V CDR1 and CDR2: SGHAT, FQDESV (reference sequence). Trimming removed 1 base from V and 2 bases from J, with 8 bases in between. The CDR3 runs to 15 residues. Written as DNA, the CDR3 is TGTGCCAGCAGCTTAGATACAGCCAACACCGGGGAGCTGTTTTTT. This sequence encodes CASSLDTANTGELFF.

The chain is built from TRBV12-3 or TRBV12-4 and TRBJ2-3, with 9 bases aligning to TRBD2. The V and J ends lost 6 bases and 0 bases, in that order; junction bases with no gene match: 4. The CDR3 is 15 residues long. The CDR3 region is CASRPSGASTDTQYF. The DNA of the CDR3 is TGTGCCAGCAGGCCTAGCGGGGCTAGCACAGATACGCAGTATTTT.

This clonotype was counted a few times. The chain recombines TRBV24-1 with TRBJ2-3, with 8 positions matching TRBD2. V gave up 3 bases and J gave up 5 bases; unmatched junction bases: 9. The CDR3 runs 16 residues. Germline V CDR1 and CDR2: KGHDR, SFDVKD. CDR3: CATSDRAGVVQDTQYF. The CDR3 bases are TGTGCCACCAGTGATCGAGCGGGAGTTGTACAAGATACGCAGTATTTT.

There are many counts of this clonotype. The CDR3 loop reads CASSAEGAGTDTQYF. Written as DNA, the CDR3 is TGTGCCAGCAGCGCTGAGGGGGCTGGGACAGATACGCAGTATTTT. The V call is TRBV7-2, the J call TRBJ2-3; TRBD1 matches at 7 bases. This CDR3 is built from 15 residues. Germline values: CDR1 SGHTA, CDR2 FQGNSA. With V trimmed by 5 bases and J by 3 bases, 8 bases remained unmatched.

This sequence joins TRBV11-2 and TRBJ1-2, with D uncertain. Germline V CDR1 and CDR2: SGHAT, FQNNGV. V gave up 3 bases and J gave up 6 bases, with 2 bases separating them. The CDR3 extends over 10 amino acids. CDR3 in DNA: TGTGCCAGCAGCTTCGATGGCTACACCTTC. This translates into CASSFDGYTF.

This chain connects TRBV7-3 to TRBJ2-3; TRBD2 aligns across 14 bases. The CDR3 runs 17 residues. CDR1 and CDR2 from the germline V gene are SGHTA and FQGTGA. Germline trimming cut 4 bases from V and 4 bases from J; bases unmatched to any gene: 7. CDR3 residues: CASSSRTSGRRADTQYF. The CDR3 DNA reads TGTGCCAGCAGCTCGCGGACTAGCGGGAGGCGTGCAGATACGCAGTATTTT. Supplemented by reference TRBV7-3 and TRBJ2-3, the full variable domain reads GAGVSQTPSNKVTEKGKYVELRCDPISGHTALYWYRQSLGQGPEFLIYFQGTGAADDSGLPNDRFFAVRPEGSVSTLKIQRTERGDSAVYLCASSSRTSGRRADTQYFGPGTRLTVL.

The sample holds a few counts of this clonotype. The V and J genes are TRBV27 and TRBJ1-6; the D gene is possibly TRBD1 (5 bases). Germline-derived CDR1 and CDR2 are MNHEY and SMNVEV (reference sequence). Trimming shortened V by 5 bases and J by 8 bases, and 13 bases separated the two germline ends. The CDR3 runs to 14 residues. This chain's CDR3 is CASSPRWGDSPLHF. The CDR3 DNA sequence: TGTGCCAGCAGTCCAAGATGGGGGGATTCACCCCTCCACTTT.

This clonotype was seen at least ten times. J is TRBJ1-1 and V is TRBV7-2; D ambiguous. This CDR3 contains 14 residues. Germline V lookup: CDR1 SGHTA, CDR2 FQGNSA. Trimming cost V 0 bases and J 4 bases, with 9 bases left between them. The CDR3 DNA follows: TGTGCCAGCAGCTTAGCGTACCGTCGCACTGAAGCTTTCTTT. Protein product: CASSLAYRRTEAFF.

The chain joins TRBV19 to TRBJ1-1, with TRBD1 as a possible D gene (6 bases). With 2 bases removed from V and 5 bases from J, the gap between germline ends came to 18 bases. In germline, CDR1 is LNHDA, CDR2 SQIVND (reference sequence). This CDR3 spans 16 amino acids. DNA for the CDR3: TGTGCCAGTAGTATATATAGTCGGGGGCAGAGTACTGAAGCTTTCTTT. Translation: CASSIYSRGQSTEAFF.

This clonotype was counted at least ten times. The junction and the germline gene differ at one end; a read error may be behind it. The V and J genes are TRBV7-7 and TRBJ2-1; 7 bases line up with TRBD2. CDR3 length equals 15 residues. The germline V gene has CDR1 SSHAT and CDR2 FNYEAQ (reference sequence). CDR3 residues: CASSLGSGNHNEQFF. The CDR3 DNA sequence: TGTGCTAGCAGCTTAGGAAGCGGGAATCACAATGAGCAGTTCTTC. The variable domain in full, with the rest retrieved from reference TRBV7-7 and TRBJ2-1, is GAGVSQSPRYKVTKRGQDVTLRCDPISSHATLYWYQQALGQGPEFLTYFNYEAQPDKSGLPSDRFSAERPEGSISTLTIQRTEQRDSAMYRCASSLGSGNHNEQFFGPGTRLTVL.

The chain is built from TRBV5-6 and TRBJ2-3; D not certain. Trimming left V 4 bases short and J 4 bases short, with 7 bases between. Germline V gives CDR1 SGHDT, CDR2 YYEEEE. The CDR3 is 12 residues long. CDR3 bases: TGTGCCAGCAGCGAAAATCCAGATACGCAGTATTTT. Its translation: CASSENPDTQYF.

As regards this clonotype: A much larger clone lies one base from this, so it may be a read error. The rearrangement links TRBV7-2 to TRBJ2-3; TRBD2 matches 7 bases. The CDR3 totals 15 residues. Germline loops: CDR1 SGHTA, CDR2 FQGNSA. V gave up 2 bases and J gave up 8 bases; unmatched junction bases: 10. DNA of the CDR3: TGTGCCAGCAGCTTATGGTCTAGCGGAGAAGGTACGCAGTATTTT. It translates to CASSLWSSGEGTQYF. Based on the CDR3 plus reference TRBV7-2 and TRBJ2-3, the full variable domain is GAGVSQSPSNKVTEKGKDVELRCDPISGHTALYWYRQSLGQGLEFLIYFQGNSAPDKSGLPSDRFSAERTGGSVSTLTIQRTQQEDSAVYLCASSLWSSGEGTQYFGPGTRLTVL.

The chain has TRBV7-9 and TRBJ1-4, with D possibly TRBD1 on 6 matching bases. CDR3 size: 14 residues. V was shortened by 5 bases and J by 8 bases, with 15 bases between the two germline ends. CDR1 SEHNR and CDR2 FQNEAQ come from the germline V gene (reference sequence). The DNA of the CDR3 is TGTGCCAGCAGCCGCACACAGGGACGGGAAAAACTGTTTTTT. Translation: CASSRTQGREKLFF.

This clonotype was picked up many times. V usage is TRBV6-6 and J usage is TRBJ2-7; a weak D match, TRBD2 (5 bases). CDR3 length equals 13 residues. Deletions cut 0 bases from V and 4 bases from J, with 7 bases between. The germline CDR1 and CDR2 sequences are MNHNY and SVGAGI (reference sequence). The CDR3 bases are TGTGCCAGCAGTTACTCGGAGGAGTACGAGCAGTACTTC. It translates to CASSYSEEYEQYF.

The rearrangement joins TRBV5-4 to TRBJ2-3, with 9 bases aligning to TRBD1. The V gene end was trimmed by 1 base and the J gene end by 3 bases; junction bases not matched to a gene: 6. From germline, CDR1 is SGHNT and CDR2 YYREEE (reference sequence). CDR3 length: 16 amino acids. As DNA, the CDR3 is TGTGCCAGCAGCTTGCCTAGACAGGGGGTAACAGATACGCAGTATTTT. Translating it yields CASSLPRQGVTDTQYF.

This clonotype appeared many times. This chain links TRBV7-6 with TRBJ2-7, with 8 bases that match TRBD1. The CDR3 loop spans 14 amino acids. V lost 6 bases to trimming and J lost 0 bases; unmatched junction nucleotides: 4. CDR1 is SGHVS, CDR2 FNYEAQ, per germline. In nucleotides, the CDR3 is TGTGCCAGCAGTCGGACAGGGTCCTCCTACGAGCAGTACGTC. This gives the protein CASSRTGSSYEQYV.

The V gene is TRBV27, the J gene TRBJ1-1; maybe TRBD1 (5 bases). CDR1 is MNHEY, CDR2 SMNVEV, per germline (reference sequence). CDR3 length: 16 amino acids. Trimming took 5 bases from V and 0 from J, leaving 16 bases between them. The CDR3 coding sequence is TGTGCCAGCAGTCCGACAGTTTTGGGACTGAACACTGAAGCTTTCTTT. It translates to CASSPTVLGLNTEAFF.

The J gene is TRBJ2-3, the V gene TRBV4-1; TRBD2 matches 8 bases. V was clipped by 2 bases and J by 6 bases; unmatched bases: 7. The germline gives CDR1 MGHRA, CDR2 YSYEKL. This CDR3 contains 15 residues. The CDR3 DNA is TGCGCCAGCAGCCAATCTGCGGGAGGCCGCGATACGCAGTATTTT. Its protein product is CASSQSAGGRDTQYF.

This clonotype appeared many times. The chain combines TRBV7-2 with TRBJ1-3; D is perhaps TRBD1 (5 bases). The V end was cut by 8 bases, the J end by 0 bases, with 11 bases between. CDR3 length equals 14 residues. The V gene's germline CDR1 is SGHTA and CDR2 FQGNSA. The CDR3 reads CASGTDGSGNTIYF. For the CDR3, the DNA is TGTGCCAGCGGGACTGACGGCTCTGGAAACACCATATATTTT.